One sample yielded the 9 T cell receptor beta chains listed below, sequenced in a study of T cell responses to AZD1222 COVID-19 vaccine. Repertoires were generated with immunoSEQ multiplex PCR, while TCRdb's copy carries only in-frame clones and drops some. The sample lists nearly 110,000 clones; less than 95% were seen once. The sample in question was peripheral blood, obtained 28 days after the second AZD1222 dose. These receptors originate from an adult who received the AZD1222 COVID-19 vaccine.

This clone was seen only once. The rearrangement uses TRBV5-1 and TRBJ1-6; 7 nucleotides line up with TRBD1. The CDR3 sequence is 12 residues long. Germline CDR1 SGHRS, CDR2 YFSETQ. V shed 8 bases and J 7 bases; nucleotides not matched to a gene: 3. The CDR3 region has the DNA TGCGCCAGTGGGACAGAAAATTCACCCCTCCACTTT. This translates into CASGTENSPLHF.

The V call is TRBV19, the J call TRBJ2-2; D uncertain. The CDR3 length is 14 residues. Germline V gene sequence: CDR1 LNHDA, CDR2 SQIVND (reference sequence). Trimming removed 6 bases at V and 1 base at J, with 9 bases between. The CDR3 DNA is TGTGCCAGTAGGGACCAGATGAACACCGGGGAGCTGTTTTTT. Translation gives CASRDQMNTGELFF.

This rearrangement joins TRBV14 to TRBJ1-2; D may be TRBD1 (5 bases). Per germline, CDR1 SGHDN and CDR2 FVKESK. V was shortened by 6 bases and J by 2 bases, with 7 bases between the two germline ends. This CDR3 is built from 12 residues. The CDR3 DNA follows: TGTGCCAGCAGGGGGACCAACTATGGCTACACCTTC. This codes for CASRGTNYGYTF.

The chain combines TRBV7-9 with TRBJ2-3, with TRBD2 as a possible D gene (6 bases). Trimming shortened V by 3 bases and J by 0 bases, and 7 bases separated the two germline ends. The germline V gene encodes CDR1 SEHNR and CDR2 FQNEAQ (reference sequence). CDR3 length: 14 residues. The DNA for the CDR3 is TGTGCCAGCAGCTTCGGGACTAGCACAGATACGCAGTATTTT. This encodes CASSFGTSTDTQYF.

The rearrangement uses TRBV3-1 (or the pseudogene TRBV3-2) and TRBJ2-1; 9 bases align to TRBD1. This CDR3 region has 15 residues. The germline gives CDR1 LGHDT, CDR2 YNNKEL (reference sequence). V lost 3 bases to trimming and J lost 7 bases; unmatched junction nucleotides: 7. As DNA, the CDR3 is TGTGCCAGCAGCCAGGGACAGGGATATTGGAATGAGCAGTTCTTC. The encoded protein is CASSQGQGYWNEQFF.

The V call is TRBV7-8, the J call TRBJ2-3; 11 nucleotides line up with TRBD2. CDR1 is SGHVS, CDR2 FQNEAQ, per germline. V was pared by 5 bases and J by 5 bases, with 9 bases of the junction left unmatched. The CDR3 is made up of 16 amino acids. The CDR3 nucleotides read TGTGCCAGCAGCCACTTAGCGGGGGGGCGTCAAGATACGCAGTATTTT. This gives the protein CASSHLAGGRQDTQYF.

The chain combines TRBV5-1 with TRBJ2-1, with 9 nucleotides matching TRBD1. CDR3 length equals 16 residues. The V gene end was trimmed by 5 bases and the J gene end by 5 bases; junction bases not matched to a gene: 11. CDR1 and CDR2 from the germline V gene are SGHRS and YFSETQ. The CDR3 reads CASSLITGTGNNEQFF. In DNA form, the CDR3 reads TGCGCCAGCAGTCTCATTACCGGGACAGGGAACAATGAGCAGTTCTTC.

By sample share, this clone is medium-sized. This CDR3 is CASSESGGNTGELFF. In DNA form, the CDR3 reads TGTGCCAGCAGTGAAAGCGGGGGGAACACCGGGGAGCTGTTTTTT. The chain recombines TRBV6-4 with TRBJ2-2, with TRBD2 matching 8 bases. The CDR3 is 15 amino acids. V was pared by 3 bases and J by 1 base, with 1 base of the junction left unmatched. Germline V gene sequence: CDR1 MRHNA, CDR2 SNTAGT.

The chain links TRBV20-1 to TRBJ1-1; D remains unclear. V was cut by 4 bases and J by 0 bases, with 9 bases left in between. This CDR3 is 13 amino acids long. Germline V gives CDR1 DFQATT, CDR2 SNEGSKA (reference sequence). Here the CDR3 DNA reads TGCAGTGCTACTGACACCCTGAACACTGAAGCTTTCTTT. It codes for CSATDTLNTEAFF.